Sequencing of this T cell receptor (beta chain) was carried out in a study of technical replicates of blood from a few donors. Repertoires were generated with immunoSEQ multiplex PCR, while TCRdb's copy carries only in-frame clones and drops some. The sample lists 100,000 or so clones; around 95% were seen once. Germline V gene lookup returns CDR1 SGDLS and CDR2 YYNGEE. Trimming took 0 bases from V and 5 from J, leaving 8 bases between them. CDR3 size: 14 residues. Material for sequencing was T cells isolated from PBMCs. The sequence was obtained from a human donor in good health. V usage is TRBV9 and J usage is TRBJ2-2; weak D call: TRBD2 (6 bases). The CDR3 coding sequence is TGTGCCAGCAGCGTAGCTGGGGGGACCGGGGAGCTGTTTTTT. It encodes CASSVAGGTGELFF.